The clone carrying this T cell receptor (beta chain) showed up many times. Antigen unknown. This record comes from a study of Graves' ophthalmopathy and Graves' hyperthyroidism. In germline, CDR1 is SGHAT, CDR2 FQNNGV. After removal of 5 bases from V and 6 bases from J, the junction contained 17 bases not matched to a gene. The CDR3 loop spans 17 amino acids. PBMCs were obtained from 9 to 10 ml of fresh peripheral blood. RNA transcripts were the template, and TCR beta CDR3 regions were amplified from them. RT-PCR was first run with HTBI primers, then multiplex PCR in a second round. TCRdb redid the calling of the multiplex PCR reads with MiXCR, one entry per CDR3 protein. The profile shows about 410,000 distinct CDR3 sequences, around 16% of them singletons. General observations from the study: Detected in blood as well were most expanded thyroid clonotypes with frequency above 0.001. Ophthalmopathy progression was predicted by the model at 60% to 71% sensitivity and about 79% specificity.

Material: peripheral blood. The rearrangement links TRBV11-2 to TRBJ2-7, with 9 bases that match TRBD2. The clonotype originates from a young woman with Graves' ophthalmopathy. Written as DNA, the CDR3 is TGTGCCAGCAGCCTGATCGGGCTAGCGGGGATAGGGGGCGAGCAGTACTTC. Its protein is CASSLIGLAGIGGEQYF. The full variable domain, rest sourced from reference TRBV11-2 and TRBJ2-7, is EAGVAQSPRYKIIEKRQSVAFWCNPISGHATLYWYQQILGQGPKLLIQFQNNGVVDDSQLPKDRFSAERLKGVDSTLKIQPAKLEDSAVYLCASSLIGLAGIGGEQYFGPGTRLTVT.